Reported below is one T cell receptor (beta chain). The antigen is unknown. In the authors' workflow: Roughly 110,000 patient and about 1.3x10^5 healthy donor in-frame TCRbeta sequences came from conventional T cells. The method was immunoSEQ multiplex PCR; TCRdb's version includes in-frame clones alone and lacks a portion of them. V and J calls and clone size come straight from that table; D and trimming were deduced from the DNA. The table records tens of thousands of clones, roughly 96% of them present only once. This CDR3 region has 11 residues. V was pared by 0 bases and J by 13 bases, with 12 bases between. CDR1 and CDR2 (germline): SQVTM, ANQGSEA. The data derive from a study of B cell selection in AIRE deficiency. CD4+CD127+ cells were sorted as the conventional CD4 T cells. Study observations and caveats: Shorter CDR3s marked shared Treg sequences, biased toward few non-templated insertions. Tconv and Treg cells from AIRE-deficient patients resembled healthy donors in TCRBV usage, CDR3 length and diversity. TCRbeta-only data showed under 45% of shared healthy Treg sequences in healthy Tconv.

The chain joins TRBV29-1 to TRBJ1-2; D is ambiguous. Sequenced: conventional CD4+ T cells sorted from PBMCs. The sequence came from a human donor with AIRE deficiency. The CDR3 is CSVEDLPLSTF. The CDR3, as DNA: TGCAGCGTTGAAGACCTCCCCCTCTCCACCTTC.